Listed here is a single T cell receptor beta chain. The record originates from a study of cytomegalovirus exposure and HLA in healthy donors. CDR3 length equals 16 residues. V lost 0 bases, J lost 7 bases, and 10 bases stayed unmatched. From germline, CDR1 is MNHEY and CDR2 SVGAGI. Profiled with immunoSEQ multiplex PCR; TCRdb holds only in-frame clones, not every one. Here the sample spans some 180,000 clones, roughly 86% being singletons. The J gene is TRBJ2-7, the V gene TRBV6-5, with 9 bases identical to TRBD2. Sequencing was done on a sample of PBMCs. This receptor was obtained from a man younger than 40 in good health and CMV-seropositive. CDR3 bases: TGTGCCAGCAGTTACTCGACGGTAGCGGGAGCGGGTGAGCAGTACTTC. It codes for CASSYSTVAGAGEQYF.